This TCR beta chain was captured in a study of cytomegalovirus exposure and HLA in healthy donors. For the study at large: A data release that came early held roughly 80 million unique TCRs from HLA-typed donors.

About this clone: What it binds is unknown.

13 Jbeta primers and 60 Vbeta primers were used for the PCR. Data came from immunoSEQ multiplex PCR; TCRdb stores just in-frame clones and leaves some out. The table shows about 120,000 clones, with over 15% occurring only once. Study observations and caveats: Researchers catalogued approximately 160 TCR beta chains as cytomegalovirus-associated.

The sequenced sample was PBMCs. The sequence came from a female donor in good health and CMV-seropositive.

The CDR3 here is CASSHSGLAGGLSYEQYF. DNA for the CDR3: TGTGCCAGCAGCCACTCCGGACTAGCGGGGGGCCTCTCCTACGAGCAGTACTTC. This sequence joins TRBV4-2 and TRBJ2-7, with TRBD2 matching 14 bases. The CDR3 runs 18 residues. After removal of 3 bases from V and 0 bases from J, the junction contained 7 bases not matched to a gene. Germline-derived CDR1 and CDR2 are LGHNA and YNFKEQ.